The sequence of this TCR beta chain was determined in a study of blood T cells in healthy people across ages. The study, taken as a whole, reports: The donors' CMV status was not determined, possibly confounding changes in expanded clonotypes.

There are 15 residues in the CDR3. Germline CDR1 reads MNHEY; CDR2 reads SMNVEV (reference sequence). V lost 6 bases to trimming and J lost 4 bases; unmatched junction nucleotides: 6. Every donor provided roughly 10 milliliters of peripheral blood. The use of a sample-barcoded 5' primer and a J-beta primer mix characterized a second PCR of 7 to 11 cycles. Carrying 12 random nucleotides, a template-switch adaptor labeled each individual cDNA molecule. TCRdb ran MiXCR on the 5' RACE reads and lists one entry per CDR3 protein. The sample holds around 1,600,000 distinct CDR3 sequences, approximately 42% seen once. In the case of this clonotype: Its antigen remains unknown.

The clonotype comes from a young woman in good health. The sample consisted of blood. The rearrangement links TRBV27 to TRBJ2-5, with 12 positions matching TRBD2. The CDR3 protein is CASSKTSGRGETQYF. The CDR3 region has the DNA TGTGCCAGCAGCAAGACTAGCGGGAGAGGAGAGACCCAGTACTTC.